These 8 T cell receptor beta chains were sequenced from one sample in a study of blood T cells in healthy people across ages. The second PCR ran roughly 6 to 11 cycles with a sample-barcoded 5' primer and J-beta primers. From the 5' RACE reads, TCRdb called clonotypes with MiXCR, one entry per CDR3 protein. This sample carries 780,000 or so distinct CDR3 sequences, 20% to 25% of them seen once, and the ten largest clones take 3.7%. The same data also contributed to another study, on T cells of mothers and their children.

The sample was blood. These receptors were taken from a boy between 10 and 17 years old in good health.

V gene TRBV5-1 combines with J gene TRBJ2-5; 12 nucleotides align to TRBD2. The J call is in doubt because the DNA end fits TRBJ2-1 better. The CDR3 extends over 16 amino acids. The germline gives CDR1 SGHRS, CDR2 YFSETQ. The DNA for the CDR3 is TGCGCCAGCAGCTCTAGCGGGGGGGCCGAATGGTTTGAGCAGTTCTTC. Protein sequence: CASSSSGGAEWFEQFF.

The chain combines TRBV6-6 with TRBJ2-1; TRBD2 aligns across 11 bases. Germline V gives CDR1 MNHNY, CDR2 SVGAGI (reference sequence). The CDR3 extends over 16 amino acids. The junction had 11 bases not matched to a gene; V was cut back by 6 bases and J by 7 bases. In DNA form, the CDR3 reads TGTGCCAGCAGCTATACTAGCGGGAGTCCCTCGAATGAGCAGTTCTTC. Encoded protein: CASSYTSGSPSNEQFF.

This clonotype was recorded once. The chain couples TRBV3-1 to TRBJ1-4, with TRBD1 matching over 8 bases. The junction had 13 bases not matched to a gene; V was cut back by 4 bases and J by 12 bases. Per germline, CDR1 LGHDT and CDR2 YNNKEL (reference sequence). The CDR3 loop spans 15 amino acids. CDR3 loop: CASSPGDRKIRELFF. The CDR3 DNA is TGTGCCAGCAGCCCCGGGGACAGGAAAATAAGGGAACTGTTTTTT.

On this clonotype: Sequence at one end of the junction differs from germline and may be a read error. The rearrangement links TRBV2 to TRBJ2-3; D not certain. This CDR3 contains 13 residues. Germline V CDR1 and CDR2: SNHLY, FYNNEI. The DNA of the CDR3 is TGTGCCAGTGTCCAGTGGAGCACAGATACGCAGTGTTTT. Protein sequence: CASVQWSTDTQCF. Combining the CDR3 with reference TRBV2 and TRBJ2-3 gives the whole variable domain EPEVTQTPSHQVTQMGQEVILRCVPISNHLYFYWYRQILGQKVEFLVSFYNNEISEKSEIFDDQFSVERPDGSNFTLKIRSTKLEDSAMYFCASVQWSTDTQCFGPGTRLTVL.

This rearrangement joins TRBV12-3 or TRBV12-4 to TRBJ2-2; D possibly corresponds to TRBD1 (6 bases). The CDR3 has 15 residues. V gave up 7 bases and J gave up 2 bases, with 14 bases separating them. The CDR3 is CASTLGAANTGELFF. The CDR3 nucleotides are TGTGCCAGCACCTTGGGGGCAGCTAACACCGGGGAGCTGTTTTTT.

This clonotype came up a few times. The rearrangement uses TRBV27 and TRBJ2-4; 14 bases are shared with TRBD2. This CDR3 comprises 17 residues. Trimming took 6 bases from V and 4 from J; bases not matched to a gene: 8. Per the germline V gene, CDR1 is MNHEY and CDR2 is SMNVEV (reference sequence). The CDR3 sequence is CASSPRLAGGPKNIQYF. The CDR3 DNA sequence: TGTGCCAGCAGCCCTAGACTAGCGGGAGGGCCTAAAAACATTCAGTACTTC.

The chain carries TRBV29-1 and TRBJ2-1; TRBD1 matches at 9 bases. Germline lookup yields CDR1 SQVTM and CDR2 ANQGSEA. The CDR3 sequence is 15 residues long. V trimming: 1 base; J trimming: 6 bases; junction bases outside the gene matches: 7. The DNA of the CDR3 is TGCAGCGTTGAAGTGTCGGGACAGGGATCCAATGAGCAGTTCTTC. The encoded protein is CSVEVSGQGSNEQFF.

This clonotype was counted only a few times. The chain has TRBV24-1 and TRBJ1-2; D is unresolved. V lost 4 bases, J lost 4 bases, and 6 bases lay in between. The germline V gene has CDR1 KGHDR and CDR2 SFDVKD. This CDR3 is 12 amino acids long. The CDR3 nucleotides are TGTGCCACCAGTGACCCAGTCTATGGCTACACCTTC. This codes for CATSDPVYGYTF.